The 11 T cell receptor beta chains presented below share a single source sample, sequenced in a study of beta chain features in type 1 diabetes. The study's findings and limits: The study found moderately but significantly shorter TCRB CDR3s in all four CD4+ subsets of Type 1 diabetes patients.

Their specific antigens are unknown. All of the isolated RNA was reverse transcribed, so expressed TCRB transcripts were sequenced. The table came from immunoSEQ multiplex PCR; TCRdb's copy has only in-frame clones and leaves some out. The sample consists of some 350,000 clones, 8.5% to 10% of them appearing once. The sequenced material came from central memory CD4+ T cells from blood. These receptors were collected from a young man with type 1 diabetes.

About this clone itself: A far bigger clonotype differs at one base, so this is likely a read error. The J gene is TRBJ2-1, the V gene TRBV5-6; 7 bases are a match to TRBD2. After removal of 1 base from V and 5 bases from J, the junction contained 3 bases not matched to a gene. Germline assignment: CDR1 SGHDT and CDR2 YYEEEE. CDR3 size: 14 residues. The CDR3, as DNA: TGTGCCAGCAGCTTGTGGGCGGGAGACAATGAGCAGTTCTTC. It is translated as CASSLWAGDNEQFF.

This clone was seen a few times. The chain combines TRBV5-4 with TRBJ2-4; no clear D gene. V was clipped by 2 bases and J by 1 base, with 7 bases between them. The CDR3 totals 14 residues. Germline loops: CDR1 SGHNT, CDR2 YYREEE (reference sequence). Here the CDR3 reads CASSLSPAKNIQYF. In nucleotides, the CDR3 is TGTGCCAGCAGCTTATCCCCGGCCAAAAACATTCAGTACTTC.

This clone was observed a few times. Other DNA sequences of this sample code for an identical CDR3. The chain has TRBV5-1 and TRBJ2-7, with D possibly TRBD2 on 6 matching bases. The V gene's germline CDR1 is SGHRS and CDR2 YFSETQ. This CDR3 contains 13 residues. The V end lost 4 bases, the J end lost 3 bases, and 11 bases lay between the germline ends. CDR3 coding DNA: TGCGCCAGCAGCCCTGCGGGGTTCTACGAGCAGTACTTC. It specifies CASSPAGFYEQYF.

This clone was picked up a small number of times. The chain recombines TRBV10-3 with TRBJ2-5; 8 bases map to TRBD1. The ends lost 4 bases at V and 3 bases at J; junction bases unmatched: 1. Germline V gene lookup returns CDR1 ENHRY and CDR2 SYGVKD. The CDR3 has 13 amino acids. The CDR3 DNA sequence: TGTGCCATCAGTGGGGGACAGGAAGAGACCCAGTACTTC. Amino acid sequence: CAISGGQEETQYF.

This clone was observed a handful of times. This sample includes further DNA sequences coding for the same CDR3. The V and J genes are TRBV28 and TRBJ2-3; D gene ambiguous. Germline CDR1 is MDHEN and CDR2 is SYDVKM. This CDR3 spans 11 amino acids. V lost 6 bases to trimming and J lost 5 bases, with 6 bases between them. This CDR3 reads CASSLLDTQYF. CDR3 nucleotide sequence: TGTGCCAGCAGCCTTTTAGATACGCAGTATTTT.

The chain uses TRBV5-1 and TRBJ1-2; D is uncertain. V lost 1 base and J lost 4, with 23 bases in between. The CDR3 has 18 residues. Germline lookup yields CDR1 SGHRS and CDR2 YFSETQ. CDR3 region: CASSLSFRGRRSSYGYTF. The CDR3 coding sequence is TGCGCCAGCAGCTTGAGTTTTCGCGGGCGCCGTTCCTCCTATGGCTACACCTTC. The full variable domain, its missing parts supplied by reference TRBV5-1 and TRBJ1-2, is KAGVTQTPRYLIKTRGQQVTLSCSPISGHRSVSWYQQTPGQGLQFLFEYFSETQRNKGNFPGRFSGRQFSNSRSEMNVSTLELGDSALYLCASSLSFRGRRSSYGYTFGSGTRLTVV.

V usage is TRBV12-5 and J usage is TRBJ2-1; TRBD1 is a possible D gene (6 bases). V lost 5 bases to trimming and J lost 4 bases, with 12 bases between them. CDR3 size: 14 residues. In germline, CDR1 is LGHNT, CDR2 FRNRAP. CDR3 region: CASGLGGSYNEQFF. DNA of the CDR3: TGTGCTAGTGGTCTTGGGGGCAGTTACAATGAGCAGTTCTTC.

This chain uses TRBV5-1 with TRBJ2-1; 10 positions match TRBD2. CDR1 is SGHRS and CDR2 is YFSETQ in the germline V gene. V was clipped by 0 bases and J by 9 bases; unmatched bases: 6. CDR3 size: 15 residues. The CDR3 bases are TGCGCCAGCAGCTTGGGAGCGGGAGGGCCGGGTGAGCAGTTCTTC. It translates to CASSLGAGGPGEQFF.

In this sample, this clone turned up a few times. The chain recombines TRBV11-2 with TRBJ1-2; D uncertain. CDR1 and CDR2 from the germline V gene are SGHAT and FQNNGV. Trimming pared 2 bases from V and 7 bases from J, leaving 8 bases between. The CDR3 loop spans 12 amino acids. CDR3 coding DNA: TGTGCCAGCAGCTTATCGTCGGGTGGCTACACCTTC. It translates to CASSLSSGGYTF.

The sample holds a few counts of this clone. The J gene is TRBJ1-4, the V gene TRBV6-5, with TRBD1 matching over 7 bases. The CDR3 contains 14 residues. CDR1 MNHEY and CDR2 SVGAGI come from the germline V gene. V trimming: 6 bases; J trimming: 7 bases; junction bases outside the gene matches: 8. CDR3 in DNA: TGTGCCAGCAGCCCGGGACAGATTATTGAAAAACTGTTTTTT. Its translation: CASSPGQIIEKLFF.

A few counts support this clone. The J gene is TRBJ2-1, the V gene TRBV7-2; the match to TRBD2 covers 9 bases. The CDR3 is 16 residues long. Trimming cost V 3 bases and J 2 bases; bases outside gene matches: 5. The V gene's germline CDR1 is SGHTA and CDR2 FQGNSA. This chain's CDR3 is CASSFLSGSPYNEQFF. The CDR3 region has the DNA TGTGCCAGCAGCTTCCTTAGCGGGAGCCCCTACAATGAGCAGTTCTTC.